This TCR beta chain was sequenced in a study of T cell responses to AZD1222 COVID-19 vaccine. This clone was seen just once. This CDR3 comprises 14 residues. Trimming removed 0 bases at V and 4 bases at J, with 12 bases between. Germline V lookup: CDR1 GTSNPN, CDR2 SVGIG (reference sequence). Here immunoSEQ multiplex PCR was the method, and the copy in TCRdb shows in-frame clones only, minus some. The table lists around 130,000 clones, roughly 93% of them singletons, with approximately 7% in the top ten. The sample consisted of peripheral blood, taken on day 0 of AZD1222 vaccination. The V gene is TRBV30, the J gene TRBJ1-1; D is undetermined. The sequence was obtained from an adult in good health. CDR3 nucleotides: TGTGCCTGGAGTGTAAATCGGCGGAGCACTGAAGCTTTCTTT. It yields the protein CAWSVNRRSTEAFF.